This T cell receptor beta chain originates from a study of human T cells and chemical hapten exposure. TCRdb reprocessed the RACE reads with MiXCR, giving one entry per CDR3 protein. The data show more than 55,000 distinct CDR3 sequences, 9.5% to 10% seen once. The time point is: pre-sensitization, week 0. Treatment defined: therapeutic diphenylcyclopropenone sensitization with weekly scalp DPC. The CDR3 consists of 16 residues. J gave up 3 bases and V 4 bases, and 2 bases lay outside the gene matches. The sequence was collected from a man between 35 and 55 years old with alopecia areata. Some clones in this sample may be carry-over from other donors' samples. The rearrangement joins TRBV12-3 or TRBV12-4 to TRBJ2-5; 16 bases align to TRBD2. Sequencing used whole blood, obtained in connection with sensitization to the hapten diphenylcyclopropenone (DPC). CDR3 sequence: CASSWGLAGGKETQYF. The CDR3 nucleotides read TGTGCCAGCAGTTGGGGACTAGCGGGAGGGAAAGAGACCCAGTACTTC.